This record looks at one T cell receptor beta chain sequence and its context. What it binds is not known. The naive CD8 fraction comprised CD45RO-negative cells positively selected for CCR7 and excluded terminally differentiated effector memory CD45RA+ cells. The data were taken from a study of shared clonotypes between healthy human individuals. The study's findings and limits: Enrolling few donors narrowed the genetic and exposure-history diversity that was represented.

CDR1 is LGHNA and CDR2 is YNFKEQ in the germline V gene. Deletions cut 4 bases from V and 2 bases from J, with 16 bases between. CDR3 length equals 16 residues. Only in-frame clones appear in the TCRdb table, and some are missing; sequencing was by immunoSEQ multiplex PCR. The profile shows fewer than 1 million clones, approximately 97% of them singletons. V usage is TRBV4-2 and J usage is TRBJ2-3; no definite D call. This clonotype was obtained from a man aged 25-45 years in good health. Sequenced sample: naive CD8+ T cells sorted from blood. CDR3 protein: CASSLVPGQNTDTQYF. In nucleotides, the CDR3 is TGTGCCAGCAGCCTTGTTCCGGGCCAAAACACAGATACGCAGTATTTT.